The 19 T cell receptor beta chains given below trace back to one sample, sequenced in a study of T cell repertoires in cytomegalovirus infection. TCRdb processed the reads anew with MiXCR; each CDR3 protein has one entry. The profile shows approximately 250,000 distinct CDR3 sequences, around 9% of them singletons. Sequencing was carried out using PBMCs. The receptors come from a human donor in good health (CMV status not recorded). Some clones in this sample may be carry-over from other donors' samples.

This clonotype has a count of ten or more. The chain is built from TRBV9 and TRBJ1-6; D uncertain. Trimming cost V 5 bases and J 2 bases, with 11 bases left between them. The CDR3 spans 15 residues. Germline CDR1 and CDR2: SGDLS and YYNGEE. The CDR3 sequence is CASSSSATYNSPLHF. The CDR3 DNA is TGTGCCAGCAGTTCCAGCGCGACCTATAATTCACCCCTCCACTTT.

This chain joins TRBV20-1 and TRBJ1-2; the D is unclear. The CDR3 loop spans 13 amino acids. Trimming cost V 1 base and J 8 bases, with 14 bases left between them. Germline V gives CDR1 DFQATT, CDR2 SNEGSKA (reference sequence). In DNA form, the CDR3 reads TGCAGTGCTAGAGTGGGGAGGGAAAAGGGCTACACCTTC. Translating gives CSARVGREKGYTF.

This clonotype has a count of ten or more. The chain recombines TRBV27 with TRBJ2-1; no firm D call. Trimming stripped 0 bases from V and 7 bases from J, with 7 bases between. Per the germline V gene, CDR1 is MNHEY and CDR2 is SMNVEV (reference sequence). The CDR3 is made up of 13 amino acids. In nucleotides, the CDR3 is TGTGCCAGCAGTTTATCTGGAAGAAATGAGCAGTTCTTC. Translated: CASSLSGRNEQFF.

In its sample, this clonotype was seen many times. V and J are TRBV10-3 and TRBJ2-7; 9 nucleotides line up with TRBD1. V gave up 9 bases and J gave up 2 bases; unmatched junction bases: 8. Germline loops: CDR1 ENHRY, CDR2 SYGVKD. The CDR3 runs 14 residues. The CDR3 nucleotides are TGTGCCATACTCCGGGACAGGGCACCCTACGAGCAGTACTTC. Residues: CAILRDRAPYEQYF.

This clonotype was recorded a few times. The chain combines TRBV4-3 with TRBJ1-5, with D maybe TRBD1 (5 bases). V gave up 0 bases and J gave up 4 bases, with 10 bases separating them. The CDR3 spans 15 residues. Germline V gene sequence: CDR1 LGHNA, CDR2 YSLEER. The CDR3 loop is CASSQEGRPNQPQHF. In nucleotides, the CDR3 is TGCGCCAGCAGCCAAGAGGGACGTCCAAATCAGCCCCAGCATTTT.

The table lists this clonotype with a few counts. The J gene is TRBJ2-7, the V gene TRBV6-2 or TRBV6-3; D unclear. CDR1 and CDR2 (germline): MNHEY, SVGEGT. The CDR3 runs to 15 residues. V lost 5 bases to trimming and J lost 0 bases, with 14 bases between them. DNA for the CDR3: TGTGCCAGCAGTCCTCAACGGACCCACTCCTACGAGCAGTACTTC. This codes for CASSPQRTHSYEQYF.

This clonotype came up a few times. V and J are TRBV27 and TRBJ2-7; D might be TRBD1 or TRBD2, each matching 5 bases. This CDR3 spans 14 amino acids. Germline V gene lookup returns CDR1 MNHEY and CDR2 SMNVEV (reference sequence). V lost 3 bases to trimming and J lost 2 bases, with 11 bases between them. CDR3: CASSFWGSTYEQYF. CDR3 in DNA: TGTGCCAGCAGTTTTTGGGGGTCCACCTACGAGCAGTACTTC.

This clonotype was detected many times. This sequence joins TRBV7-8 and TRBJ1-4; unclear D gene. CDR3 length: 11 residues. Germline V lookup: CDR1 SGHVS, CDR2 FQNEAQ. Deletions cut 4 bases from V and 7 bases from J, with 4 bases between. This chain's CDR3 is CASSWGEKLFF. CDR3 DNA sequence: TGTGCCAGCAGCTGGGGTGAAAAACTGTTTTTT.

This sequence joins TRBV7-8 and TRBJ2-1; 7 bases align to TRBD1. The CDR3 is 15 residues long. The germline V gene encodes CDR1 SGHVS and CDR2 FQNEAQ. The ends lost 2 bases at V and 6 bases at J; junction bases unmatched: 7. CDR3 amino acids: CASSLSGQALNEQFF. As DNA, the CDR3 is TGTGCCAGCAGCTTATCAGGACAGGCCCTCAATGAGCAGTTCTTC.

This clonotype was counted between two and nine times. The rearrangement links TRBV15 to TRBJ2-3; D remains unclear. The V end was cut by 0 bases, the J end by 5 bases, with 6 bases between. Germline V gives CDR1 LNHNV, CDR2 YYDKDF (reference sequence). This CDR3 region has 13 residues. DNA for the CDR3: TGTGCCACCAGCAGAGATCCAGGAGATACGCAGTATTTT. Protein product: CATSRDPGDTQYF.

The table lists this clonotype with many counts. The rearrangement links TRBV11-2 to TRBJ2-3; 11 nucleotides match TRBD1. This CDR3 is 15 amino acids long. The V gene's germline CDR1 is SGHAT and CDR2 FQNNGV. Unmatched junction bases numbered 5, after V lost 3 bases and J lost 6 bases. CDR3 bases: TGTGCCAGCAGCTTTGGGACAGGGGGATGGGATACGCAGTATTTT. Translated: CASSFGTGGWDTQYF.

This clonotype was detected ten times or more. The genes are TRBV28 and TRBJ1-2, with 7 bases aligning to TRBD1. The CDR3 is 15 residues long. The trim removed 5 bases at V and 3 bases at J, leaving 9 bases unmatched. CDR1 and CDR2 (germline): MDHEN, SYDVKM. The CDR3 loop reads CASSQSGTAYYGYTF. The CDR3 DNA reads TGTGCCAGCAGTCAATCGGGGACAGCCTACTATGGCTACACCTTC.

A note on this clonotype: The germline gene is not matched at one end of the junction; a read error may be the cause. J is TRBJ2-5 and V is TRBV12-3 or TRBV12-4; possible D gene TRBD2, 7 bases. The CDR3 is 11 residues long. Here the CDR3 DNA reads TGTGCCAGCAGTACAGGGACTATTAGAATCTTC. The encoded protein is CASSTGTIRIF.

This clonotype was counted many times. This chain connects TRBV11-3 to TRBJ2-2; perhaps D is TRBD1 or TRBD2 (5 bases each). This CDR3 spans 13 amino acids. The V and J ends lost 5 bases and 7 bases respectively, with 11 bases between them. CDR1 and CDR2 from the germline V gene are SGHNT and YENEEA. The CDR3 DNA reads as TGTGCCAGCAGCATCATGAGGGGCGGGGAGCTGTTTTTT. It specifies CASSIMRGGELFF.

Many counts were recorded for this clonotype. The V and J genes are TRBV2 and TRBJ1-2; D is unclear. Between the trimmed V and J ends, which lost 2 bases and 7 bases, there was a span of 14 bases. The CDR3 spans 14 residues. Germline V lookup: CDR1 SNHLY, CDR2 FYNNEI. This CDR3 is CASSEFGGMGGYTF. The CDR3 coding sequence is TGTGCCAGCAGTGAATTTGGAGGGATGGGTGGCTACACCTTC.

By proportion, this clonotype is medium-sized (0.01 to 0.1%). One junction end disagrees with the germline gene, perhaps due to a read error. This chain links TRBV7-2 with TRBJ2-3; the match to TRBD2 covers 10 bases. The germline CDR1 and CDR2 sequences are SGHTA and FQGNSA. CDR3 length: 15 amino acids. CDR3 residues: CASSVAGGSTDTQYF. CDR3 sequence (DNA): TGTGCCAGCAGCGTAGCGGGGGGAAGCACAGATACGCAGTATTTT. The whole variable domain, filled in from reference TRBV7-2 and TRBJ2-3, reads GAGVSQSPSNKVTEKGKDVELRCDPISGHTALYWYRQSLGQGLEFLIYFQGNSAPDKSGLPSDRFSAERTGGSVSTLTIQRTQQEDSAVYLCASSVAGGSTDTQYFGPGTRLTVL.

Here the CDR3 DNA reads TGTGCCAGCTCACAAATCCAGGGACAGTTAAATAATTCACCCCTCCACTTT. It translates to CASSQIQGQLNNSPLHF. V and J are TRBV18 and TRBJ1-6; the match to TRBD1 covers 7 bases. The ends lost 4 bases at V and 5 bases at J; junction bases unmatched: 11. Germline-derived CDR1 and CDR2 are KGHSH and LQKENI. This CDR3 has 17 amino acids.

This clonotype was seen ten or more times. The rearrangement joins TRBV7-2 to TRBJ1-1, with D possibly TRBD1 on 5 matching bases. Germline lookup yields CDR1 SGHTA and CDR2 FQGNSA. The CDR3 is 14 residues long. Trimming shortened V by 5 bases and J by 10 bases, and 20 bases separated the two germline ends. The CDR3 region has the DNA TGTGCCAGCAGCAGAGGGACGGGTCGGGGAGGAGCTTTCTTT. It is translated as CASSRGTGRGGAFF.

This chain joins TRBV6-6 and TRBJ2-7; 8 bases line up with TRBD2. This CDR3 contains 15 residues. The V gene's germline CDR1 is MNHNY and CDR2 SVGAGI (reference sequence). Trimming cost V 5 bases and J 2 bases; bases outside gene matches: 8. The CDR3 spells CASSPPGTRAYEQYF. The CDR3 DNA follows: TGTGCCAGCAGTCCACCCGGGACTAGAGCCTACGAGCAGTACTTC.